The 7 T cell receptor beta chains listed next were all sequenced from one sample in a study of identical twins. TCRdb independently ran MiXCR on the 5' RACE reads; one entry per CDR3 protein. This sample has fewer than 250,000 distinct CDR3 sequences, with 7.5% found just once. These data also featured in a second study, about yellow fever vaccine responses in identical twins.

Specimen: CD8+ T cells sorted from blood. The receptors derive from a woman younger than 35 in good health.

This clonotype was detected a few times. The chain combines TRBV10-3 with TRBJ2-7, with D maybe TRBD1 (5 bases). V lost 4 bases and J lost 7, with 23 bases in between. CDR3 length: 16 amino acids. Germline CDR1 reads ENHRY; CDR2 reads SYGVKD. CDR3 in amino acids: CAISGSQDIPVGEQYV. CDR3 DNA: TGTGCCATCAGTGGTTCACAGGATATTCCGGTCGGGGAGCAGTACGTC.

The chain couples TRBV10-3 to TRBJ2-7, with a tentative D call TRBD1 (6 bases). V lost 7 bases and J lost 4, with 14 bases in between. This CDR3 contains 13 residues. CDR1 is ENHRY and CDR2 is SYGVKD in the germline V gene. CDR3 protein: CAITKEQGYEQYF. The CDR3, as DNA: TGTGCCATCACAAAAGAACAGGGTTACGAGCAGTACTTC.

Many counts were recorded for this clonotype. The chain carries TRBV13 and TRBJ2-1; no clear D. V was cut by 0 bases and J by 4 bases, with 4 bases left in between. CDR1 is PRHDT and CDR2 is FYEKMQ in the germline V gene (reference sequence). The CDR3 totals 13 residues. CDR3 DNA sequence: TGTGCCAGCAGCTTAGGGGCTTACAATGAGCAGTTCTTC. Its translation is CASSLGAYNEQFF.

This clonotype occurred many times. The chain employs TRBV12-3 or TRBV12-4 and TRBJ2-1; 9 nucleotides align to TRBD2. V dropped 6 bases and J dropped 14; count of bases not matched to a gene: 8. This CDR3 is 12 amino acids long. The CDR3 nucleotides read TGTGCCAGCAGCCTTGGCGGGGGGGCAGAGTTCTTC. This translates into CASSLGGGAEFF.

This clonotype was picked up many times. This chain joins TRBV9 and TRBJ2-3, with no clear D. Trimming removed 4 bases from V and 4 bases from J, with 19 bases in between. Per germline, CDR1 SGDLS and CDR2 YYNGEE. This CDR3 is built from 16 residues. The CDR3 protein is CASSSQSLSLSDTQYF. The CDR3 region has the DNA TGTGCCAGCAGCTCCCAGAGCCTCTCTTTATCAGATACGCAGTATTTT.

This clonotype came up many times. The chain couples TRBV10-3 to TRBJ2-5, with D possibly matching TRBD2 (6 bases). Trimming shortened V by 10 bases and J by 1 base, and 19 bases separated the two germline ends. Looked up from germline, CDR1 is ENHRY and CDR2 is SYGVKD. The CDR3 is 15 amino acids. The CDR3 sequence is CATGRESWVQETQYF. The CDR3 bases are TGTGCCACCGGCCGGGAGAGCTGGGTCCAAGAGACCCAGTACTTC.

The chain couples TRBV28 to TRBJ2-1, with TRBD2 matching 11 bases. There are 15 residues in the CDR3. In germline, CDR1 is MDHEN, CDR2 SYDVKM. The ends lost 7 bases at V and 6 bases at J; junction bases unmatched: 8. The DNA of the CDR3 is TGTGCCAGCACCGTAGCGGGAGGGACTACCAATGAGCAGTTCTTC. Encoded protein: CASTVAGGTTNEQFF.